A single sample is the source of the 17 T cell receptor beta chains below, sequenced in a study of shared clonotypes between healthy human individuals. Produced via immunoSEQ multiplex PCR; TCRdb's table is partial and in-frame only. The sample carries over a million clones, 78% recorded once. Material for sequencing was memory CD4+ T cells from PBMCs. Subset given: CD45RA-negative fraction. All receptors derive from a man in his late teens or twenties in good health. Some clones in this sample may be carry-over from other donors' samples.

This chain joins TRBV4-1 and TRBJ2-7; no reliable D call. The CDR3 is made up of 16 amino acids. Germline values: CDR1 MGHRA, CDR2 YSYEKL. Between the trimmed V and J ends, which lost 4 bases and 1 base, there was a span of 17 bases. The CDR3, as DNA: TGCGCCAGCAGCCCACGCGACTCCCTCCGTTCCTACGAGCAGTACTTC. It specifies CASSPRDSLRSYEQYF.

The sample holds one count of this clone. The chain's CDR3 is CASSRRDINQPQHF. The CDR3 coding sequence is TGTGCCAGCAGTCGCCGGGACATAAATCAGCCCCAGCATTTT. The chain carries TRBV28 and TRBJ1-5, with D possibly matching TRBD1 (6 bases). Germline CDR1 MDHEN, CDR2 SYDVKM. V lost 5 bases and J 4 bases, leaving 12 bases between the germline ends. The CDR3 covers 14 residues.

This clone was observed once. J is TRBJ2-2 and V is TRBV5-1; 13 bases map to TRBD2. The germline V gene has CDR1 SGHRS and CDR2 YFSETQ. The CDR3 consists of 15 residues. J was trimmed by 6 bases and V by 4 bases; bases with no gene match: 3. CDR3 sequence: CASSRLAGGPGELFF. The CDR3 DNA reads TGCGCCAGCAGCCGACTAGCGGGAGGACCCGGGGAGCTGTTTTTT.

This chain uses TRBV4-2 with TRBJ1-1; possibly TRBD1 for D (5 bases). This CDR3 has 17 amino acids. Germline assignment: CDR1 LGHNA and CDR2 YNFKEQ. V was shortened by 4 bases and J by 0 bases, with 18 bases between the two germline ends. CDR3 in amino acids: CASSPDGRGHMNTEAFF. DNA for the CDR3: TGTGCCAGCAGCCCCGACGGTCGCGGACACATGAACACTGAAGCTTTCTTT.

This clone was detected many times. This chain uses TRBV15 with TRBJ2-1; no definite D call. Germline values: CDR1 LNHNV, CDR2 YYDKDF (reference sequence). The CDR3 extends over 15 amino acids. The V and J ends lost 11 bases and 5 bases respectively, with 22 bases between them. CDR3 region: CAPRLQVSIHNEQFF. For the CDR3, the DNA is TGTGCCCCACGACTGCAAGTCTCAATCCACAATGAGCAGTTCTTC. The full variable domain, its missing parts supplied by reference TRBV15 and TRBJ2-1, is DAMVIQNPRYQVTQFGKPVTLSCSQTLNHNVMYWYQQKSSQAPKLLFHYYDKDFNNEADTPDNFQSRRPNTSFCFLDIRSPGLGDTAMYLCAPRLQVSIHNEQFFGPGTRLTVL.

The CDR3 DNA reads as TGTGCCAGCAGCTTGGGTAGCAGGGAGTACGAGCAGTACTTC. This sequence encodes CASSLGSREYEQYF. The genes are TRBV5-4 and TRBJ2-7; D tentatively reads TRBD1 or TRBD2 (5 bases each). The CDR3 consists of 14 residues. Germline-derived CDR1 and CDR2 are SGHNT and YYREEE (reference sequence). The V end was cut by 0 bases, the J end by 4 bases, with 11 bases between.

The chain is built from TRBV4-3 and TRBJ2-6, with D perhaps TRBD2 (6 bases). Trimming removed 0 bases at V and 0 bases at J, with 15 bases between. Germline-derived CDR1 and CDR2 are LGHNA and YSLEER. The CDR3 runs to 19 residues. Here the CDR3 reads CASSQDPLAAGSGANVLTF. The DNA of the CDR3 is TGCGCCAGCAGCCAAGATCCTTTAGCGGCAGGCTCTGGGGCCAACGTCCTGACTTTC.

This clone was found a few times. The chain recombines TRBV6-1 with TRBJ2-5, with 10 bases that match TRBD1. With V trimmed by 4 bases and J by 4 bases, 9 bases remained unmatched. Germline V CDR1 and CDR2: MNHNS, SASEGT. The CDR3 spans 16 residues. CDR3 residues: CASSVGTGVKRETQYF. As DNA, the CDR3 is TGTGCCAGCAGTGTCGGGACAGGGGTAAAACGAGAGACCCAGTACTTC.

This chain uses TRBV10-2 with TRBJ1-2; D is ambiguous. Trimming took 5 bases from V and 0 from J, leaving 7 bases between them. CDR3 length equals 13 residues. In germline, CDR1 is WSHSY, CDR2 SAAADI. CDR3 nucleotides: TGCGCCAGCAGTATTGGCGCTAACTATGGCTACACCTTC. The encoded protein is CASSIGANYGYTF.

The V call is TRBV18, the J call TRBJ1-1; 7 nucleotides match TRBD1. The V and J ends lost 6 bases and 1 base, in that order; junction bases with no gene match: 5. Germline V gene sequence: CDR1 KGHSH, CDR2 LQKENI. This CDR3 region has 14 residues. CDR3 residues: CASSRQGANTEAFF. DNA of the CDR3: TGTGCCAGCTCCCGACAGGGAGCGAACACTGAAGCTTTCTTT.

The chain carries TRBV5-1 and TRBJ2-5, with no clear D. This CDR3 has 14 residues. V lost 6 bases to trimming and J lost 1 base, with 13 bases between them. Per germline, CDR1 SGHRS and CDR2 YFSETQ. CDR3 sequence reads: CASKKGTFQETQYF. The CDR3 coding sequence is TGCGCCAGCAAGAAGGGCACCTTCCAAGAGACCCAGTACTTC.

Points on this clone: Possible read error: a much larger clone is one base away. The rearrangement uses TRBV5-1 and TRBJ2-7; 7 nucleotides line up with TRBD2. The J call may be in error: the DNA end matches TRBJ2-5 better. The CDR3 has 14 amino acids. Germline CDR1 and CDR2: SGHRS and YFSETQ. DNA of the CDR3: TGCGCTAGCAGCCCCCGCGCGGGGGATGAGACCCAGTACTTC. This sequence encodes CASSPRAGDETQYF.

The V and J genes are TRBV7-3 and TRBJ1-1; D uncertain. This CDR3 has 14 amino acids. The germline V and J ends were trimmed by 4 bases and 1 base, with 10 bases remaining between them. Germline lookup yields CDR1 SGHTA and CDR2 FQGTGA. CDR3 sequence (DNA): TGTGCCAGCAGCTCATCTCATGCGAACACTGAAGCTTTCTTT. It specifies CASSSSHANTEAFF.

This clone was picked up one time. Since a far larger clone is one base different, this is likely a read error. The chain combines TRBV7-6 with TRBJ2-7; D perhaps matches TRBD2 (6 bases). This CDR3 is 15 amino acids long. Trimming left V 3 bases short and J 3 bases short, with 15 bases between. Germline V CDR1 and CDR2: SGHVS, FNYEAQ. CDR3 in amino acids: CASSLGGAQRYEQYF. The CDR3, as DNA: TGTGCCAGCAGCTTGGGAGGTGCCCAACGCTACGAGCAGTACTTC.

This clone was observed a few times. The V call is TRBV28, the J call TRBJ1-2; no firm D call. The CDR3 sequence is 13 residues long. With 10 bases removed from V and 3 bases from J, the gap between germline ends came to 15 bases. CDR1 is MDHEN and CDR2 is SYDVKM in the germline V gene. This chain's CDR3 is CAIIRQPDYGYTF. The DNA for the CDR3 is TGTGCCATCATCCGGCAGCCTGACTATGGCTACACCTTC.

The J gene is TRBJ2-2, the V gene TRBV2, with TRBD1 as a possible D gene (6 bases). This CDR3 contains 16 residues. Germline lookup yields CDR1 SNHLY and CDR2 FYNNEI. Trimming cost V 5 bases and J 2 bases, with 15 bases left between them. CDR3 in amino acids: CASSHYGTPNTGELFF. CDR3 nucleotide sequence: TGTGCCAGCAGTCACTACGGGACACCCAACACCGGGGAGCTGTTTTTT.

The chain uses TRBV6-6 and TRBJ1-4; D unresolved. The CDR3 is made up of 15 amino acids. Trimming removed 1 base at V and 5 bases at J, with 11 bases between. Germline loops: CDR1 MNHNY, CDR2 SVGAGI (reference sequence). The CDR3 nucleotides are TGTGCCAGCAGTTACTTACAGAGTCTCAATGAAAAACTGTTTTTT. Protein: CASSYLQSLNEKLFF.